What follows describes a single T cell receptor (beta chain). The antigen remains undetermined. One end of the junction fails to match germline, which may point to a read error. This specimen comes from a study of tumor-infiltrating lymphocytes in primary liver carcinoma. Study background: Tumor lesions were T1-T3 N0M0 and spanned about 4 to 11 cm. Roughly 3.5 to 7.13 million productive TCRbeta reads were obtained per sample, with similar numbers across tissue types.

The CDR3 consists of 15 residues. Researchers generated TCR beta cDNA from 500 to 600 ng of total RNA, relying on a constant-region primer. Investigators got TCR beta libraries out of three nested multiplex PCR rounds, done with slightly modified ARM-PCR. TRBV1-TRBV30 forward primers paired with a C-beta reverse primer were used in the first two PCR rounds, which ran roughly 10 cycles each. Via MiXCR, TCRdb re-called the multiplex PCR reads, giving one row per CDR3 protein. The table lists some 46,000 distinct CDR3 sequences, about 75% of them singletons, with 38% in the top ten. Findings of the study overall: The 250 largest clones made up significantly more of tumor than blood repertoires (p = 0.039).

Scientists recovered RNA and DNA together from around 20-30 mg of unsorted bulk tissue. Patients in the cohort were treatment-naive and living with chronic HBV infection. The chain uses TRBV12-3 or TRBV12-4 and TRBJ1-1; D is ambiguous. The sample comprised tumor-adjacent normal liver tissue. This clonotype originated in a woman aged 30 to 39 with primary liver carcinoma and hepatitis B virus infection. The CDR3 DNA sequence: TGTGCAAGCAGTTTAGCTGGGCCCTTGAACTCTGAAGCTTTCTTT. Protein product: CASSLAGPLNSEAFF.